This T cell receptor (beta chain) was obtained from a study of T cells in Graves' hyperthyroidism and ophthalmopathy. Study summary: Peripheral blood was secured at the point of initial diagnosis, before any treatment.

This clonotype was picked up a small number of times. RNA transcripts served as the template for amplifying TCR beta CDR3 regions. HTBI primers were employed in a first-round RT-PCR of the TCR CDR3. TCRdb redid the calling of the multiplex PCR reads with MiXCR, one entry per CDR3 protein. The data contain over 700,000 distinct CDR3 sequences, roughly a sixth of them singletons. The sample of blood was obtained at first hyperthyroidism diagnosis (before any ophthalmopathy symptoms). The V gene's germline CDR1 is DFQATT and CDR2 SNEGSKA (reference sequence). V lost 6 bases and J lost 6; bases outside the gene matches: 14. CDR3 length: 17 residues.

This TCR came from a woman in her forties or fifties with Graves' hyperthyroidism that later progressed to Graves' ophthalmopathy. The source material was blood. J is TRBJ2-3 and V is TRBV20-1; 14 positions match TRBD2. CDR3 in amino acids: CSAASTSGGASLDTQYF. The DNA of the CDR3 is TGCAGTGCCGCCTCGACTAGCGGGGGGGCTAGCTTGGATACGCAGTATTTT.